This TCR beta chain was recovered during a study of siplizumab effects on memory and regulatory T cells. V lost 7 bases and J lost 1; bases outside the gene matches: 5. CDR1 is SGHRS and CDR2 is YFSETQ in the germline V gene. CDR3 length equals 15 residues. This table comes from immunoSEQ multiplex PCR, and its TCRdb copy is limited to in-frame clones, with some not included. Among tens of thousands of clones listed, over 90% were seen once. Material for sequencing was CD8+ T cells sorted from blood. The receptor's source is a human donor in good health. The chain employs TRBV5-1 and TRBJ2-6; 7 bases are shared with TRBD1. CDR3 sequence (DNA): TGCGCCAGCTTCGAGACAGGGTCTGGGGCCAACGTCCTGACTTTC. This sequence encodes CASFETGSGANVLTF. Filled out from reference TRBV5-1 and TRBJ2-6, the complete variable domain reads KAGVTQTPRYLIKTRGQQVTLSCSPISGHRSVSWYQQTPGQGLQFLFEYFSETQRNKGNFPGRFSGRQFSNSRSEMNVSTLELGDSALYLCASFETGSGANVLTFGAGSRLTVL.